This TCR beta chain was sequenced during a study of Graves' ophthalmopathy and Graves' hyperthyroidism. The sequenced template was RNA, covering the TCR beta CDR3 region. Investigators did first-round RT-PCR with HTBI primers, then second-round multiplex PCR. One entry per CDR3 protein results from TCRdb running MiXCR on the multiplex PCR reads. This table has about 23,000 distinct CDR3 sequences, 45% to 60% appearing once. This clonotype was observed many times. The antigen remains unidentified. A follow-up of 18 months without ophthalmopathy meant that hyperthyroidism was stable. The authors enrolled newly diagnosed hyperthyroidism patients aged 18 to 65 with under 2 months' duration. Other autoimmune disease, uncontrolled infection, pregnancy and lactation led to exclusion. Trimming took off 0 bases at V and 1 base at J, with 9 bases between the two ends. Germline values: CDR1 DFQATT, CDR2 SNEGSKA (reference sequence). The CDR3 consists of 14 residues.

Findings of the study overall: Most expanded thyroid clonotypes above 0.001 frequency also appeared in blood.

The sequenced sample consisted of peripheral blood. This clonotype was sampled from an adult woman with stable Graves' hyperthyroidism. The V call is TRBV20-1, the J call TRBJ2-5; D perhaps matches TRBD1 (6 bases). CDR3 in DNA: TGCAGTGCTAGAGAGGACAGAACCCAAGAGACCCAGTACTTC. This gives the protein CSAREDRTQETQYF.